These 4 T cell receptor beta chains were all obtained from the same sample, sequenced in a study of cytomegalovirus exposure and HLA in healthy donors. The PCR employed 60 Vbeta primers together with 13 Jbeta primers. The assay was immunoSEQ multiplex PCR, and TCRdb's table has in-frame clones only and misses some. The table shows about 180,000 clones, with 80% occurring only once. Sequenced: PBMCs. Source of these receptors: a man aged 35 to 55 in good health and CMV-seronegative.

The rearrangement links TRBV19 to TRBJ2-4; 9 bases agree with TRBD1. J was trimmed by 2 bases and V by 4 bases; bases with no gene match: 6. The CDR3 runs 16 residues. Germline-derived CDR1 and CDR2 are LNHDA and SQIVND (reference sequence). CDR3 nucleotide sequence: TGTGCCAGTAGTAGTTTACAGGGGGCGTCCAAAAACATTCAGTACTTC. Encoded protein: CASSSLQGASKNIQYF.

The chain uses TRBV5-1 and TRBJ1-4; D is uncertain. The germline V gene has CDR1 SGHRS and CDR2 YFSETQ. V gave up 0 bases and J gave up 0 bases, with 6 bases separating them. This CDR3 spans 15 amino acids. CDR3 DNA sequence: TGCGCCAGCAGCTTGGCCACAGCAACTAATGAAAAACTGTTTTTT. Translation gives CASSLATATNEKLFF.

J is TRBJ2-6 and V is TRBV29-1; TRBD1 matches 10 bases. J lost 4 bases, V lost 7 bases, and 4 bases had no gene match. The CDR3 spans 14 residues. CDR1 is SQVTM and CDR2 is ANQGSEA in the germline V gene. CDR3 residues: CSAGTGDGANVLTF. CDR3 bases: TGCAGCGCCGGGACAGGGGACGGGGCCAACGTCCTGACTTTC.

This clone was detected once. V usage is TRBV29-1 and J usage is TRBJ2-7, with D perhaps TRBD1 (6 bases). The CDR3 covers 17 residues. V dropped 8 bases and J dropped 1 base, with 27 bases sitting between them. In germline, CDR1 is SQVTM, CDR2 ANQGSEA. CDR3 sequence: CSILGATGKPGSYEQYF. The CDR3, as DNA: TGCAGCATCCTAGGGGCAACAGGGAAACCCGGATCCTACGAGCAGTACTTC.